This T cell receptor (beta chain) is drawn from a study of T-cell reconstitution after alpha-beta-depleted transplantation in children. Unique molecular identifiers were built into the TCRbeta library. Via MiXCR, TCRdb re-called the PCR reads, giving one row per CDR3 protein. Of about 440,000 distinct CDR3 sequences in the sample, around 46% were seen once. With respect to this clonotype: What it binds is unknown.

The study, taken as a whole, reports: Alpha-beta T cells present about two months after transplant were reported to originate from several hundred expanded graft clones. Newly produced T cells mostly provided counts and TCRbeta diversity after one year, as hyperexpanded clones declined. Surviving thymic progenitors and recipient T cells were the source of high TCRbeta diversity at day 60 in some patients.

The V end lost 6 bases, the J end lost 6 bases, and 17 bases lay between the germline ends. The length of the CDR3 is 13 residues. Germline assignment: CDR1 SQVTM and CDR2 ANQGSEA. The chain uses TRBV29-1 and TRBJ1-2; weak D call: TRBD1 (6 bases). This receptor was taken from a girl aged 2-10 years with aplastic anemia, due to receive a stem cell transplant. The source was PBMCs, collected before TCRalphabeta/CD19-depleted stem cell transplant. The CDR3 is CSVAGGAGDGYTF. CDR3 nucleotide sequence: TGCAGCGTGGCCGGGGGGGCAGGGGATGGCTACACCTTC.